One and the same sample provided the 11 T cell receptor beta chains below, sequenced in a study of metastatic and nonmetastatic thyroid tumors. TCRdb re-processed the PCR reads through MiXCR. Here the sample spans some 11,000 clones, almost 30% being singletons. Nobody among the patients had been given any treatment before thyroid surgery. Input material: tumor tissue. These receptors all come from a female donor with papillary thyroid cancer or a benign thyroid nodule (not recorded which). Some clones in this sample may be carry-over from other donors' samples.

The chain employs TRBV27 and TRBJ2-6, with 9 positions matching TRBD2. CDR1 and CDR2 from the germline V gene are MNHEY and SMNVEV (reference sequence). CDR3 length: 15 amino acids. The ends lost 6 bases at V and 2 bases at J; junction bases unmatched: 2. The DNA for the CDR3 is TGTGCCAGCAGGGCGGGGGGGGCTGGGGCCAACGTCCTGACTTTC. It encodes CASRAGGAGANVLTF.

This clone was seen more than once but under ten times. The chain carries TRBV19 and TRBJ2-1, with TRBD1 identical over 7 bases. This CDR3 contains 17 residues. Germline values: CDR1 LNHDA, CDR2 SQIVND (reference sequence). Germline trimming cut 5 bases from V and 1 base from J; bases unmatched to any gene: 11. CDR3 sequence (DNA): TGTGCCAGTAGTGGATGGACCGGGACAGAGTCCTACAATGAGCAGTTCTTC. Its translation: CASSGWTGTESYNEQFF.

This clone was observed many times. The V and J genes are TRBV7-8 and TRBJ2-3; 9 bases map to TRBD2. Germline CDR1 is SGHVS and CDR2 is FQNEAQ. This CDR3 region has 14 residues. The ends lost 4 bases at V and 5 bases at J; junction bases unmatched: 4. The CDR3 reads CASSSSGEGDTQYF. CDR3 sequence (DNA): TGTGCCAGCAGCTCTAGCGGGGAGGGAGATACGCAGTATTTT.

V is TRBV6-1 and J is TRBJ1-6, with D maybe TRBD1 (5 bases). CDR1 and CDR2 from the germline V gene are MNHNS and SASEGT. Trimming stripped 5 bases from V and 12 bases from J, with 20 bases between. The CDR3 extends over 15 amino acids. CDR3 sequence reads: CASSLTSDWGQPLHF. Written as DNA, the CDR3 is TGTGCCAGCAGTCTCACCTCGGACTGGGGCCAACCCCTCCACTTT.

This clone was picked up a small number of times. Here the CDR3 reads CASTPSGQGAQTGELFF. In DNA, the CDR3 is TGTGCCAGTACCCCATCCGGACAGGGGGCGCAGACCGGGGAGCTGTTTTTT. This chain links TRBV6-1 with TRBJ2-2, with TRBD1 identical over 11 bases. The CDR3 loop spans 17 amino acids. Germline CDR1 and CDR2: MNHNS and SASEGT. V was clipped by 9 bases and J by 5 bases; unmatched bases: 14.

By share, this clone ranks as medium-sized (0.01 to 0.1%). This chain joins TRBV6-1 and TRBJ1-6; D is unclear. The germline gives CDR1 MNHNS, CDR2 SASEGT. Trimming removed 5 bases from V and 5 bases from J, with 16 bases in between. The CDR3 loop spans 16 amino acids. The CDR3 loop is CASSPHKVVDNSPLHF. CDR3 nucleotide sequence: TGTGCCAGCAGTCCCCACAAGGTCGTGGATAATTCACCCCTCCACTTT.

This clone is medium-sized in the sample. V and J are TRBV7-6 and TRBJ2-1; 9 bases agree with TRBD2. The CDR3 has 15 residues. Germline CDR1 SGHVS, CDR2 FNYEAQ. V trimming: 1 base; J trimming: 7 bases; junction bases outside the gene matches: 5. For the CDR3, the DNA is TGTGCCAGCAGCTTAGGCGGGAGGGCCTCTAATGAGCAGTTCTTC. The encoded protein is CASSLGGRASNEQFF.

This clone was observed a handful of times. Compared with germline, one end of the junction differs, possibly owing to a read error. The V call is TRBV6-1, the J call TRBJ1-4; unclear D gene. Germline V gene lookup returns CDR1 MNHNS and CDR2 SASEGT. The CDR3 covers 11 residues. CDR3 sequence reads: CASRGNGKLFF. The CDR3 nucleotides are TGTGCCAGCAGGGGGAATGGAAAACTGTTTTTT.

The V call is TRBV18, the J call TRBJ1-4; D remains unclear. V shed 2 bases and J shed 4 bases, with 11 bases lying between them. This CDR3 is built from 15 residues. Germline lookup yields CDR1 KGHSH and CDR2 LQKENI. CDR3 DNA sequence: TGTGCCAGCTCACCAAGGAGGGTACTTAATGAAAAACTGTTTTTT. Translating it yields CASSPRRVLNEKLFF.

The chain couples TRBV20-1 to TRBJ2-7; 12 nucleotides line up with TRBD2. Germline CDR1 is DFQATT and CDR2 is SNEGSKA (reference sequence). The CDR3 consists of 14 residues. After removal of 5 bases from V and 3 bases from J, the junction contained 5 bases not matched to a gene. CDR3 loop: CSASRTSGNYEQYF. In DNA, the CDR3 is TGCAGTGCTTCACGGACTAGCGGGAACTACGAGCAGTACTTC.

The chain has TRBV6-1 and TRBJ2-1; D may be TRBD1 or TRBD2 (5 bases each). The CDR3 extends over 14 amino acids. Germline CDR1 MNHNS, CDR2 SASEGT. The V end was cut by 4 bases, the J end by 4 bases, with 11 bases between. The CDR3: CASSGGRGYNEQFF. The CDR3 DNA reads TGTGCCAGCAGTGGGGGCCGGGGATACAATGAGCAGTTCTTC.